Presented here are 21 T cell receptor beta chains from one specimen sequenced in a study of T cell repertoires in cytomegalovirus infection. In TCRdb, the reads were re-called with MiXCR into one record per CDR3 protein. The table lists about 530,000 distinct CDR3 sequences, less than 30% of them singletons. The specimen sequenced was PBMCs. These TCRs come from a human donor in good health (CMV status not recorded). Some clones in this sample may be carry-over from other donors' samples.

The V call is TRBV6-2 or TRBV6-3, the J call TRBJ2-7; D remains unclear. The V gene lost 4 bases and the J gene lost 2 bases, with 9 bases spanning the gap. Germline loops: CDR1 MNHEY, CDR2 SVGEGT. The CDR3 totals 13 residues. The CDR3 here is CASSSRSPYEQYV. For the CDR3, the DNA is TGTGCCAGCAGTTCCCGGAGCCCCTACGAGCAGTACGTC.

This rearrangement joins TRBV19 to TRBJ2-2; D is unclear. Per the germline V gene, CDR1 is LNHDA and CDR2 is SQIVND (reference sequence). The germline V and J ends were trimmed by 2 bases and 7 bases, with 8 bases remaining between them. This CDR3 region has 13 residues. DNA for the CDR3: TGTGCCAGTAGTATATCAAGAGACGGGGAGCTGTTTTTT. It is translated as CASSISRDGELFF.

The chain links TRBV12-3 or TRBV12-4 to TRBJ1-2; weak D call: TRBD1 (6 bases). There are 13 residues in the CDR3. V gave up 6 bases and J gave up 3 bases, with 11 bases separating them. The DNA for the CDR3 is TGTGCCAGCAGGCAGACAGGTGACTATGGCTACACCTTC. Translated: CASRQTGDYGYTF.

The chain joins TRBV6-2 or TRBV6-3 to TRBJ2-7; TRBD2 matches at 11 bases. V lost 7 bases to trimming and J lost 4 bases; unmatched junction nucleotides: 3. The CDR3 length is 13 residues. CDR1 and CDR2 (germline): MNHEY, SVGEGT. CDR3 DNA: TGTGCCAGCAAAGCTAGCGGGAGGTACGAGCAGTACTTC. It codes for CASKASGRYEQYF.

V is TRBV20-1 and J is TRBJ2-7; the match to TRBD2 covers 9 bases. The germline V gene has CDR1 DFQATT and CDR2 SNEGSKA (reference sequence). This CDR3 region has 13 residues. Unmatched junction bases numbered 5, after V lost 5 bases and J lost 3 bases. The CDR3 loop is CSAELAGHYEQYF. CDR3 in DNA: TGCAGTGCTGAACTAGCGGGCCACTACGAGCAGTACTTC.

The chain carries TRBV12-3 or TRBV12-4 and TRBJ1-3; D is unresolved. The CDR3 has 16 residues. V lost 6 bases, J lost 1 base, and 16 bases lay in between. DNA of the CDR3: TGTGCCAGCAGAAGACCCTCGGACGGTTCTGGAAACACCATATATTTT. Translating it yields CASRRPSDGSGNTIYF.

This clonotype appeared a few times. The chain links TRBV29-1 to TRBJ2-2, with 7 positions matching TRBD1. After removal of 8 bases from V and 6 bases from J, the junction contained 9 bases not matched to a gene. This CDR3 region has 13 residues. Germline CDR1 is SQVTM and CDR2 is ANQGSEA. CDR3 protein: CSFYRGTAGELFF. The CDR3 bases are TGCAGCTTTTACAGGGGAACCGCCGGGGAGCTGTTTTTT.

This clonotype was seen only a few times. The chain links TRBV7-2 to TRBJ2-2; TRBD2 agrees at 8 bases. CDR1 and CDR2 from the germline V gene are SGHTA and FQGNSA. CDR3 size: 18 residues. The V and J ends lost 8 bases and 0 bases, in that order; junction bases with no gene match: 14. CDR3 DNA: TGTGCCAGCGGTCCATTGAGACTAGCGCCTTCGAACACCGGGGAGCTGTTTTTT. It encodes CASGPLRLAPSNTGELFF. The full variable domain, in which reference TRBV7-2 and TRBJ2-2 provide the parts outside the CDR3, is GAGVSQSPSNKVTEKGKDVELRCDPISGHTALYWYRQSLGQGLEFLIYFQGNSAPDKSGLPSDRFSAERTGGSVSTLTIQRTQQEDSAVYLCASGPLRLAPSNTGELFFGEGSRLTVL.

This chain uses TRBV6-5 with TRBJ2-7; D gene unclear. The CDR3 runs 14 residues. CDR1 is MNHEY and CDR2 is SVGAGI in the germline V gene. The germline V and J ends were trimmed by 6 bases and 2 bases, with 14 bases remaining between them. The CDR3 region is CASRAFISPYEQYF. The CDR3 DNA sequence: TGTGCCAGCAGGGCCTTTATATCGCCCTACGAGCAGTACTTC.

This clonotype was counted only a few times. The rearrangement links TRBV12-3 or TRBV12-4 to TRBJ2-1; D might be TRBD1 or TRBD2, each matching 6 bases. The germline V and J ends were trimmed by 3 bases and 1 base, with 13 bases remaining between them. The CDR3 runs to 16 residues. CDR3 amino acids: CASSFRGLFSYNEQFF. In DNA, the CDR3 is TGTGCCAGCAGTTTTCGGGGGCTATTTTCCTACAATGAGCAGTTCTTC.

The table lists this clonotype with a count of one. The J gene is TRBJ1-5, the V gene TRBV23-1; a weak D match, TRBD1 (6 bases). TRBV23-1 is filed as an ORF, its function uncertain. The CDR3 consists of 16 residues. V gave up 7 bases and J gave up 6 bases, with 22 bases separating them. The CDR3: CASIWRGAGKGQPQHF. In DNA, the CDR3 is TGCGCCAGCATTTGGCGGGGGGCGGGAAAGGGTCAGCCCCAGCATTTT.

This clonotype was counted between two and nine times. The CDR3 does not close with the conserved phenylalanine or tryptophan, likely indicating a read error. The limits of the CDR3 on the DNA are not certain, so only TCRdb's listed CDR3 is given. This chain links TRBV15 with TRBJ1-1. The CDR3 is 8 amino acids long, termini counted. From germline, CDR1 is LNHNV and CDR2 YYDKDF (reference sequence). CDR3 sequence reads: CATSRDHY.

The chain employs TRBV7-9 and TRBJ2-4, with D unresolved. The CDR3 spans 12 residues. V was cut by 0 bases and J by 8 bases, with 5 bases left in between. Germline V gene lookup returns CDR1 SEHNR and CDR2 FQNEAQ (reference sequence). CDR3 nucleotides: TGTGCCAGCAGCTTAGCGCGAGACATTCAGTACTTC. Encoded protein: CASSLARDIQYF.

The genes are TRBV10-3 and TRBJ1-5; no clear D gene. The CDR3 is made up of 12 amino acids. The germline V and J ends were trimmed by 6 bases and 9 bases, with 12 bases remaining between them. Germline CDR1 reads ENHRY; CDR2 reads SYGVKD. The CDR3 spells CAIRRPVWPQHF. Written as DNA, the CDR3 is TGTGCCATCAGAAGACCCGTCTGGCCCCAGCATTTT.

This clonotype appeared a few times. This chain connects TRBV7-2 to TRBJ2-3; TRBD2 agrees at 10 bases. The CDR3 consists of 17 residues. Germline V gene sequence: CDR1 SGHTA, CDR2 FQGNSA. The junction had 10 bases not matched to a gene; V was cut back by 1 base and J by 6 bases. CDR3 residues: CASSLVASGSGEDTQYF. DNA of the CDR3: TGTGCCAGCAGCTTAGTTGCTAGCGGGAGTGGGGAGGATACGCAGTATTTT.

This clonotype was detected only a few times. CDR3 residues: CSVEASNYGYTF. As DNA, the CDR3 is TGCAGCGTTGAGGCCAGTAACTATGGCTACACCTTC. This chain links TRBV29-1 with TRBJ1-2; D uncertain. This CDR3 region has 12 residues. CDR1 SQVTM and CDR2 ANQGSEA come from the germline V gene. V dropped 3 bases and J dropped 1 base, with 6 bases sitting between them. Filled out from reference TRBV29-1 and TRBJ1-2, the complete variable domain reads SAVISQKPSRDICQRGTSLTIQCQVDSQVTMMFWYRQQPGQSLTLIATANQGSEATYESGFVIDKFPISRPNLTFSTLTVSNMSPEDSSIYLCSVEASNYGYTFGSGTRLTVV.

This clonotype occurred a few times. The V and J genes are TRBV6-2 or TRBV6-3 and TRBJ2-2; a possible D gene is TRBD1 (5 bases). The V gene lost 6 bases and the J gene lost 3 bases, with 14 bases spanning the gap. Germline CDR1 reads MNHEY; CDR2 reads SVGEGT. This CDR3 is built from 15 residues. The CDR3 is CASSKPGLDTGELFF. In DNA form, the CDR3 reads TGTGCCAGCAGCAAACCAGGGTTGGACACCGGGGAGCTGTTTTTT.

V usage is TRBV27 and J usage is TRBJ2-1; D possibly corresponds to TRBD2 (6 bases). V dropped 0 bases and J dropped 10 bases, with 16 bases sitting between them. Germline V gives CDR1 MNHEY, CDR2 SMNVEV (reference sequence). The CDR3 runs 15 residues. Written as DNA, the CDR3 is TGTGCCAGCAGTTTATCGGGGGTGGGAGGCAAGGAGCAGTTCTTC. Encoded protein: CASSLSGVGGKEQFF.

V is TRBV11-2 and J is TRBJ2-1; unclear D gene. This CDR3 contains 12 residues. Per germline, CDR1 SGHAT and CDR2 FQNNGV. Trimming cost V 1 base and J 10 bases, with 8 bases left between them. The CDR3 region is CASSLGDREQFF. The CDR3 region has the DNA TGTGCCAGCAGCTTAGGTGACCGCGAGCAGTTCTTC.

The chain has TRBV6-6 and TRBJ1-1; D not certain. This CDR3 is built from 15 residues. V lost 6 bases, J lost 3 bases, and 17 bases lay in between. CDR1 MNHNY and CDR2 SVGAGI come from the germline V gene (reference sequence). The CDR3 sequence: CASRSPSNNHTEAFF. The DNA of the CDR3 is TGTGCCAGCAGGTCTCCTTCAAACAACCACACTGAAGCTTTCTTT.

In its sample, this clonotype was seen many times. The chain joins TRBV7-8 to TRBJ2-1, with 10 bases aligning to TRBD2. The CDR3 consists of 17 residues. The V gene's germline CDR1 is SGHVS and CDR2 FQNEAQ. The V gene end was trimmed by 1 base and the J gene end by 0 bases; junction bases not matched to a gene: 3. CDR3 DNA: TGTGCCAGCAGCTTAGGGCTAGCGGGAGCCTCCTACAATGAGCAGTTCTTC. Translating gives CASSLGLAGASYNEQFF.